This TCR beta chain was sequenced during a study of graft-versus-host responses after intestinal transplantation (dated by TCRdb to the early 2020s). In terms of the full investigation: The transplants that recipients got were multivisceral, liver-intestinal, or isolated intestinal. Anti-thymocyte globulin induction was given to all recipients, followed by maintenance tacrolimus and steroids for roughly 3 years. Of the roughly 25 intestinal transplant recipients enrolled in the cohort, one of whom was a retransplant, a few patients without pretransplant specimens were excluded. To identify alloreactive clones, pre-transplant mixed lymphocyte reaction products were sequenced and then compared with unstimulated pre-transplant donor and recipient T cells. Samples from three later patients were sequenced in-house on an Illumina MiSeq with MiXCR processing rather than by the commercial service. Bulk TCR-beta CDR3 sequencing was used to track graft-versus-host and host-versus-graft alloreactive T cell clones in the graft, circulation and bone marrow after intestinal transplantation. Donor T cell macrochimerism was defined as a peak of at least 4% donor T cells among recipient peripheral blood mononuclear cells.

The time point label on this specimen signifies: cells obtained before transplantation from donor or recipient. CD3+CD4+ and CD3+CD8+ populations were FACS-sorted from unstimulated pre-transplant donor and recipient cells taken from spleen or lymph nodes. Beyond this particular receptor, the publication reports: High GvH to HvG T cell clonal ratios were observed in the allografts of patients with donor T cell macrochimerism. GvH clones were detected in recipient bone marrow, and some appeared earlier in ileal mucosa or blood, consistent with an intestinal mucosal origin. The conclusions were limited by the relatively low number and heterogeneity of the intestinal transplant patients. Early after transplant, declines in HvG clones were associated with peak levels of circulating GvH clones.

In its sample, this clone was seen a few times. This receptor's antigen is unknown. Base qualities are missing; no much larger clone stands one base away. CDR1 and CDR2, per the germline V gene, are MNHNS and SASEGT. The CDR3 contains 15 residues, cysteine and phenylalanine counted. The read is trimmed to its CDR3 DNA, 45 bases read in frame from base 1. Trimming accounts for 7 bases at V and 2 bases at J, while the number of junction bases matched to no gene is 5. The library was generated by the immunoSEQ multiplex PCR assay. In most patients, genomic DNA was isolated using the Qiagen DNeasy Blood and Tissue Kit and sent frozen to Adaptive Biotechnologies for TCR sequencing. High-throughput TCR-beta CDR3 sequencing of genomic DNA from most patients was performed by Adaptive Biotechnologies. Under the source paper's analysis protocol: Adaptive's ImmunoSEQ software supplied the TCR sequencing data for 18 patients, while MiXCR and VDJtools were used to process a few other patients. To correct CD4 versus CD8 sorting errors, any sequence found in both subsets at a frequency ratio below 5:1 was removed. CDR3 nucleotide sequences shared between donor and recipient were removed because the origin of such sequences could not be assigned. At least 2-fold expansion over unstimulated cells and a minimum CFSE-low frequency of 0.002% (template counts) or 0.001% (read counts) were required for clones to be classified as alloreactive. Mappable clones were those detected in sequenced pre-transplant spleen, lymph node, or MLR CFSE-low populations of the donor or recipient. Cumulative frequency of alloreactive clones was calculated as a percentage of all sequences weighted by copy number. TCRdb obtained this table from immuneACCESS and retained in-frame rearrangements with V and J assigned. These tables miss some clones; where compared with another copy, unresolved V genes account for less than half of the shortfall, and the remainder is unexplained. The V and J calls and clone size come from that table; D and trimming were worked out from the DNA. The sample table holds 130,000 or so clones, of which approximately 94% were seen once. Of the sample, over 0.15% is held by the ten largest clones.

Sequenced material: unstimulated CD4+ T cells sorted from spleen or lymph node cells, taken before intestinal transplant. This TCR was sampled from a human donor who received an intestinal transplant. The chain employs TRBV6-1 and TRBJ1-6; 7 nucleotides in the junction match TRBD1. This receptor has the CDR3 CASTDRVPYNSPLHF. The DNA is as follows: TGTGCCAGCACAGACAGGGTGCCCTATAATTCACCCCTCCACTTT.